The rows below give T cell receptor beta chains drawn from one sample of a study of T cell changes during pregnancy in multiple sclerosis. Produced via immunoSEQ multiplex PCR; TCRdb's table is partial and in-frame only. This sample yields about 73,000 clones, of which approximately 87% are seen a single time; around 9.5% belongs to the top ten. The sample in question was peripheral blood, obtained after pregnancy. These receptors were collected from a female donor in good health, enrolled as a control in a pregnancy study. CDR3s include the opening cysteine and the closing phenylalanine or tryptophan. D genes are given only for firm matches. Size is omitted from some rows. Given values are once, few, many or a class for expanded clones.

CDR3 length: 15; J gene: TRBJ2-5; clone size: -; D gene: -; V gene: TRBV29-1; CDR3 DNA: TGCAGCGCCTACACGTCAGAGGGTTCCCAAGAGACCCAGTACTTC; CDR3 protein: CSAYTSEGSQETQYF
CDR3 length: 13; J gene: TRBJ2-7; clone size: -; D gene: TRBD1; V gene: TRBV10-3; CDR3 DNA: TGTGCCATCAGTGGGGACAGGCCTTACGAGCAGTACTTC; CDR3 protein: CAISGDRPYEQYF
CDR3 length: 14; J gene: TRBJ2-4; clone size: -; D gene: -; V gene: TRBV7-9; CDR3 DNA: TGTGCCAGCAGCTTAGCTGGCAGGGAAAACATTCAGTACTTC; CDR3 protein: CASSLAGRENIQYF
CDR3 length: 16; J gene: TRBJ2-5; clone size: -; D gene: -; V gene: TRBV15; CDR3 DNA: TGTGCCACCAGCAGAGATCTGACCGCCCCGGGGGAGACCCAGTACTTC; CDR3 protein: CATSRDLTAPGETQYF
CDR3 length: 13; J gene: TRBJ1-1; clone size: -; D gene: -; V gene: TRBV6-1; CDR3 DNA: TGTGCCAGCAGTGCAGGTTGGAACACTGAAGCTTTCTTT; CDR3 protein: CASSAGWNTEAFF
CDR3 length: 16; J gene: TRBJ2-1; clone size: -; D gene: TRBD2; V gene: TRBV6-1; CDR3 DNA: TGTGCCAGCAGTGGCCTAGCGGGAGGGCCCCTCAATGAGCAGTTCTTC; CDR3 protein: CASSGLAGGPLNEQFF
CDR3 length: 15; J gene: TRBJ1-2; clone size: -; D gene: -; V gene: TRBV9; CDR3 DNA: TGTGCCAGCAGCGTAGCTACAGAATCGACCTATGGCTACACCTTC; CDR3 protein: CASSVATESTYGYTF
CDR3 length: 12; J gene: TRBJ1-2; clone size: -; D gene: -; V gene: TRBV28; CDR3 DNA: TGTGCCAGCAGTCCCGGGGGGGTTTACCTGGCATTC; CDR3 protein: CASSPGGVYLAF
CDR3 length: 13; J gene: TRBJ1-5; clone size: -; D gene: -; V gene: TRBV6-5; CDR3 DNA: TGTGCCAGCAGTTACCAGGGAGGTCAGCCCCAGCATTTT; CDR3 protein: CASSYQGGQPQHF
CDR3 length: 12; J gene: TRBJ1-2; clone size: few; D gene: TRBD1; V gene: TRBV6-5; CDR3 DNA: TGTGCCAGCAAAACAGGGGAGGTTGGCTACACCTTC; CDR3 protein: CASKTGEVGYTF
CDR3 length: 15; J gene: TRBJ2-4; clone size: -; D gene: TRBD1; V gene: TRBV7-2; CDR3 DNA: TGTGCCAGCAGCTGGGGGACAGGGGGTTTAGACATTCAGTACTTC; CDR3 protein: CASSWGTGGLDIQYF
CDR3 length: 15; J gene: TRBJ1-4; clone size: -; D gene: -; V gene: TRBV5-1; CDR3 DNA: TGCGCCAGCAGCTCCGGGGGGGCGCTTAATGAAAAACTGTTTTTT; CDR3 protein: CASSSGGALNEKLFF
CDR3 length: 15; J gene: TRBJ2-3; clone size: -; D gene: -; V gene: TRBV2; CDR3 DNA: TGTGCCAGCCAGGGGCCTAGCGGTTCCACAGATACGCAGTATTTT; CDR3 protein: CASQGPSGSTDTQYF
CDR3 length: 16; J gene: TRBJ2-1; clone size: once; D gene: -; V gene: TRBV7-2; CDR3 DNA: TGTGCCAGCAGCTACAAGAGCGGCAGCTCCTACAATGAGCAGTTCTTC; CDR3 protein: CASSYKSGSSYNEQFF
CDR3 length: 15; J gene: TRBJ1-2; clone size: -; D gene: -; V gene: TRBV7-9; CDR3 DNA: TGTGCCAGCAGCTTAACGGCCGGTGGACAGTTTGGCTACACCTTC; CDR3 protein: CASSLTAGGQFGYTF
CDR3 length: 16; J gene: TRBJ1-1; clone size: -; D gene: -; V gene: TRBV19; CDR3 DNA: TGTGCCAGTAAAGTACGTGGGGCAGGAAGGGACACTGAAGCTTTCTTT; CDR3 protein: CASKVRGAGRDTEAFF
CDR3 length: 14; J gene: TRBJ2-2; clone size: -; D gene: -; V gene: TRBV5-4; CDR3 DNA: TGTGCCAGCAGCGGGTTAGGGGTATCCGGGGAGCTGTTTTTT; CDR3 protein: CASSGLGVSGELFF
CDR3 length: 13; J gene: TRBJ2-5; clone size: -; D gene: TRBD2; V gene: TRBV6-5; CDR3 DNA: TGTGCCAGCAGTTTGGGGGGGCAAGAGACCCAGTACTTC; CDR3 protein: CASSLGGQETQYF
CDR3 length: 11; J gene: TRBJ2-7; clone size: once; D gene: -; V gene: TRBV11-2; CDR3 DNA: TGTGCCAGCAGCGCCAAGAGTGAGCAGTACTTC; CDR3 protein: CASSAKSEQYF
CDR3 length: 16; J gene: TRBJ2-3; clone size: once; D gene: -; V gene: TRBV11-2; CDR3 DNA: TGTGCCAGCAGCTTAGAGAGGGGGCAGGGGGGAATCGGGCAGTATTTT; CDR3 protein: CASSLERGQGGIGQYF
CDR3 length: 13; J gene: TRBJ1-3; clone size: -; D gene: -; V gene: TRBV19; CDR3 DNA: TGTGCCAGTAACACCGGACAGGGAAACACCATATATTTT; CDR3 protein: CASNTGQGNTIYF
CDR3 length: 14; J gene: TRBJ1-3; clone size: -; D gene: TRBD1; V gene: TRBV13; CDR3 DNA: TGTGCCAGCAGCTGGGGGACAGGGGCAGACACCATATATTTT; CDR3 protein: CASSWGTGADTIYF
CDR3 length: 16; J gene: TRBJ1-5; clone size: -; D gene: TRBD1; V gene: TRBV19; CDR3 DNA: TGTGCCAGTAGTATGGATGACAGGGGCCCTGGTCAGCCCCAGCATTTT; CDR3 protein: CASSMDDRGPGQPQHF
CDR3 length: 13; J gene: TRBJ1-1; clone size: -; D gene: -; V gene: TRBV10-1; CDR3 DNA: TGCGCCAGCAGTGAAGCGGGGCGGGGGGAAGCTTTCTTT; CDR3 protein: CASSEAGRGEAFF
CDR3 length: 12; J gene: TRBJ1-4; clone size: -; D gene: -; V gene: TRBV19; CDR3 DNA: TGTGCCAGTAGTGGGCTGAATGAAAAACTGTTTTTT; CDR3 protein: CASSGLNEKLFF
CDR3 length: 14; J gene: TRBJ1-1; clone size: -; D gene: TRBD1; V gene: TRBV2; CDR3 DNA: TGTGCCAGCAGTTGGGACAGGCTGAACACTGAAGCTTTCTTT; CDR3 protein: CASSWDRLNTEAFF
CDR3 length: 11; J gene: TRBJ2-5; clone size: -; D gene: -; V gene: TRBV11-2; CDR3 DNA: TGTGCCAGCAGCTTGCAGGAGACCCAGTACTTC; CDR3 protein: CASSLQETQYF
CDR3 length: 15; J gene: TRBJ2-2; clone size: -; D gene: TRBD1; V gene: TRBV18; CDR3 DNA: TGTGCCAGCTCACCCGGGACAGCGAACACCGGGGAGCTGTTTTTT; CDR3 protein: CASSPGTANTGELFF